This TCR beta chain originates from a study of shared clonotypes between healthy human individuals. Authors' analysis steps: Junction-only immunoSEQ data arrived without quality scores, meaning filtering differed. Method: immunoSEQ multiplex PCR; TCRdb's copy keeps in-frame clones and lacks some. V and J calls and clone size are those listed in that table; D and trimming were worked out from the DNA. Of over 1.5 million clones listed, approximately 98% were seen once; the top ten hold around 0.45%. Study findings and constraints: The small donor group covered limited genetic and exposure diversity. Naive subsets generally exceeded memory subsets in estimated richness. Only blood underwent sampling, and tissue repertoires likely differ.

V was cut by 11 bases and J by 1 base, with 9 bases left in between. The CDR3 has 13 residues. The germline CDR1 and CDR2 sequences are KGHSH and LQKENI. In the case of this clone: The antigen is unknown.

The specimen sequenced was naive CD4+ T cells sorted from blood. Subset of the sample: CD45RA+ positively selected. The clonotype comes from a man aged 25 to 40 in good health. The rearrangement joins TRBV18 to TRBJ2-6, with D perhaps matching TRBD2 (6 bases). The CDR3 is CAGRSSGANVLTF. In nucleotides, the CDR3 is TGTGCCGGGAGGAGTTCTGGGGCCAACGTCCTGACTTTC.